The following is a T cell receptor (beta chain) sequence with its context. Its matching antigen is unknown. Generated by immunoSEQ multiplex PCR, the TCRdb table keeps only in-frame clones and is missing some. The profile shows 39,000 or so clones, around nine tenths of them singletons. The CDR3 has 15 residues. Germline-derived CDR1 and CDR2 are KGHSH and LQKENI. V gave up 6 bases and J gave up 1 base; unmatched junction bases: 4. These data come from a study of OX40 agonist ivuxolimab in advanced cancers. At the level of the study: Hepatocellular carcinoma, melanoma, renal cell or head and neck cancer occurred in dose-escalation patients. Findings of the study overall: CD8+ T cells (on average) carried more expanded clones than CD4+ T cells. Antigens targeted by the expanded peripheral T cells were not determined.

This rearrangement joins TRBV18 to TRBJ2-2; TRBD1 matches at 8 bases. This receptor was taken from an adult with an advanced solid tumor such as melanoma, head and neck, liver or kidney cancer. The specimen was CD4+ or CD8+ T cells sorted from blood, collected in a trial of the OX40 agonist ivuxolimab. The CDR3 sequence is CASSKDRENTGELFF. The CDR3 DNA follows: TGTGCCAGCTCGAAGGACAGGGAGAACACCGGGGAGCTGTTTTTT.